Presented here are 20 T cell receptor beta chains from one specimen sequenced in a study of spatial heterogeneity in lung cancer. Specified time point: sample taken at primary tumor resection. MiXCR was run by TCRdb on the 5' RACE reads, yielding one entry per CDR3 protein. The sample consists of some 38,000 distinct CDR3 sequences, under 4% of them appearing once. Here the sequenced sample was normal lung tissue next to the tumor, taken at surgery. The receptors were gathered from a male donor with early-stage non-small cell lung cancer.

At least ten counts were recorded for this clonotype. The J gene is TRBJ1-1, the V gene TRBV7-2; 7 nucleotides match TRBD1. Germline CDR1 is SGHTA and CDR2 is FQGNSA. The CDR3 extends over 14 amino acids. V shed 5 bases, J shed 1 base, and the junction held 4 bases outside the gene matches. The CDR3, as DNA: TGTGCCAGCAGCACGTGGACAGGGAACACTGAAGCTTTCTTT. Translating it yields CASSTWTGNTEAFF.

This clonotype appeared many times. J is TRBJ1-1 and V is TRBV7-9; unclear D gene. This CDR3 contains 11 residues. V gave up 5 bases and J gave up 7 bases, with 8 bases separating them. Germline assignment: CDR1 SEHNR and CDR2 FQNEAQ (reference sequence). CDR3 residues: CASSNGVEAFF. The DNA for the CDR3 is TGTGCCAGCAGCAATGGGGTTGAAGCTTTCTTT.

This clonotype was picked up many times. At one end the junction does not follow the germline gene, possibly because of a read error. The chain couples TRBV27 to TRBJ2-7, with D perhaps matching TRBD1 (7 bases). The CDR3 contains 14 residues. The germline V gene has CDR1 MNHEY and CDR2 SMNVEV (reference sequence). The CDR3 bases are TGTGCCAGCAGTTTATCCCTTTTTGCGGACAGGAGGGACTTC. Translating gives CASSLSLFADRRDF.

This clonotype was counted many times. V is TRBV20-1 and J is TRBJ2-1; 14 nucleotides agree with TRBD2. CDR1 is DFQATT and CDR2 is SNEGSKA in the germline V gene (reference sequence). The ends lost 5 bases at V and 5 bases at J; junction bases unmatched: 14. This CDR3 comprises 18 residues. CDR3: CSADRLAGGPMDNNEQFF. CDR3 nucleotide sequence: TGCAGTGCTGATCGACTAGCGGGAGGGCCGATGGACAACAATGAGCAGTTCTTC.

This clonotype has ten or more counts. The rearrangement links TRBV5-1 to TRBJ2-3; 8 bases agree with TRBD1. V was pared by 2 bases and J by 0 bases, with 8 bases of the junction left unmatched. From germline, CDR1 is SGHRS and CDR2 YFSETQ. The CDR3 sequence is 17 residues long. This CDR3 reads CASSLAPTGGSTDTQYF. In DNA form, the CDR3 reads TGCGCCAGCAGCTTAGCCCCCACAGGGGGAAGCACAGATACGCAGTATTTT.

This clonotype was observed many times. V and J are TRBV2 and TRBJ2-7, with 10 bases matching TRBD2. The CDR3 spans 15 residues. V shed 2 bases and J 2 bases; nucleotides not matched to a gene: 3. Germline CDR1 reads SNHLY; CDR2 reads FYNNEI. The CDR3 DNA reads TGTGCCAGCAGTGAACCTAGCGGGGGACCCTACGAGCAGTACTTC. Amino acid sequence: CASSEPSGGPYEQYF.

Many counts were recorded for this clonotype. This sequence joins TRBV6-2 or TRBV6-3 and TRBJ1-1; D uncertain. V was shortened by 7 bases and J by 6 bases, with 9 bases between the two germline ends. The CDR3 covers 11 residues. The germline gives CDR1 MNHEY, CDR2 SVGEGT. In DNA, the CDR3 is TGTGCCAGCATGACCACTTCTGAAGCTTTCTTT. Translating gives CASMTTSEAFF.

The chain combines TRBV7-3 with TRBJ2-7, with D hard to call. The CDR3 sequence is 14 residues long. The germline V gene encodes CDR1 SGHTA and CDR2 FQGTGA. Trimming pared 5 bases from V and 7 bases from J, leaving 18 bases between. The CDR3 reads CASSPDGPRREQYF. CDR3 in DNA: TGTGCCAGCAGCCCCGATGGGCCACGAAGGGAGCAGTACTTC.

This clonotype was counted at least ten times. The chain uses TRBV5-1 and TRBJ1-5; D possibly corresponds to TRBD1 (6 bases). The CDR3 has 13 amino acids. Germline V gene sequence: CDR1 SGHRS, CDR2 YFSETQ. V was shortened by 4 bases and J by 7 bases, with 12 bases between the two germline ends. CDR3 sequence: CASSGGLGQPQHF. The CDR3 DNA reads as TGCGCCAGCAGCGGGGGGCTAGGGCAGCCCCAGCATTTT.

This clonotype was found a few times. The V call is TRBV3-1, the J call TRBJ2-2; tentative D call: TRBD2 (6 bases). Trimming pared 6 bases from V and 4 bases from J, leaving 15 bases between. Germline values: CDR1 LGHDT, CDR2 YNNKEL (reference sequence). The CDR3 runs 15 residues. The CDR3 coding sequence is TGTGCCAGCAGAGTGGGGGGACTCGGCACCGGGGAGCTGTTTTTT. Its translation is CASRVGGLGTGELFF.

About this clonotype: This clone may be a read error of a much larger clone one base away. The chain has TRBV4-1 and TRBJ1-2; D might be TRBD1 (6 bases). This CDR3 contains 15 residues. Germline V CDR1 and CDR2: MGHRA, YSYEKL. For the CDR3, the DNA is TGCACCAGCAGCCAAGATCCGACAGGAGTGTATGGCTACACCTTC. Translation: CTSSQDPTGVYGYTF.

This clonotype was counted at least ten times. The chain links TRBV5-4 to TRBJ1-2, with D uncertain. CDR1 is SGHNT and CDR2 is YYREEE in the germline V gene (reference sequence). With 2 bases removed from V and 6 bases from J, the gap between germline ends came to 11 bases. This CDR3 contains 13 residues. The CDR3 sequence: CASSFGDTNGYTF. CDR3 nucleotide sequence: TGTGCCAGCAGCTTTGGAGATACCAATGGCTACACCTTC.

This clonotype appeared many times. V usage is TRBV6-6 and J usage is TRBJ2-2; the D gene is possibly TRBD2 (6 bases). The CDR3 is 15 residues long. CDR1 and CDR2 from the germline V gene are MNHNY and SVGAGI (reference sequence). DNA of the CDR3: TGTGCTACGAGGGAGGCTAGATCGAACACCGGGGAGCTGTTTTTT. Translated: CATREARSNTGELFF.

Many counts were recorded for this clonotype. This rearrangement joins TRBV20-1 to TRBJ1-5; 8 bases align to TRBD1. The CDR3 sequence is 15 residues long. Trimming removed 5 bases from V and 1 base from J; junction bases left unmatched: 7. Per germline, CDR1 DFQATT and CDR2 SNEGSKA (reference sequence). DNA of the CDR3: TGCAGTGCTGGCGGTGACAGGGGAAGCAATCAGCCCCAGCATTTT. This translates into CSAGGDRGSNQPQHF.

This clonotype occurred many times. The chain uses TRBV7-8 and TRBJ2-5; 7 positions agree with TRBD2. CDR1 is SGHVS, CDR2 FQNEAQ, per germline. V shed 1 base, J shed 0 bases, and the junction held 5 bases outside the gene matches. This CDR3 has 16 amino acids. The CDR3: CASSLGPAGNQETQYF. DNA for the CDR3: TGTGCCAGCAGCTTAGGGCCAGCGGGGAACCAAGAGACCCAGTACTTC.

This clonotype has ten or more counts. The rearrangement joins TRBV11-2 to TRBJ2-1; 8 nucleotides line up with TRBD2. The trim removed 5 bases at V and 8 bases at J, leaving 8 bases unmatched. The CDR3 is 14 amino acids. Germline lookup yields CDR1 SGHAT and CDR2 FQNNGV. CDR3 residues: CASSEGLARDEQFF. CDR3 nucleotide sequence: TGTGCCAGCAGCGAAGGACTAGCCAGGGATGAGCAGTTCTTC. Full variable domain (remainder filled in from reference TRBV11-2 and TRBJ2-1): EAGVAQSPRYKIIEKRQSVAFWCNPISGHATLYWYQQILGQGPKLLIQFQNNGVVDDSQLPKDRFSAERLKGVDSTLKIQPAKLEDSAVYLCASSEGLARDEQFFGPGTRLTVL.

The sample holds a few counts of this clonotype. Compared with germline, one end of the junction differs, possibly owing to a read error. The J gene is TRBJ1-2, the V gene TRBV29-1; no definite D call. This CDR3 is 10 amino acids long. The V gene's germline CDR1 is SQVTM and CDR2 ANQGSEA. The CDR3 region is CSVERVALSF. For the CDR3, the DNA is TGCAGCGTGGAAAGAGTTGCGCTCTCCTTC.

This clonotype was seen at least ten times. The gene calls are TRBV11-2 and TRBJ2-1, with 8 bases fitting TRBD1. Germline loops: CDR1 SGHAT, CDR2 FQNNGV. The V gene end was trimmed by 6 bases and the J gene end by 0 bases; junction bases not matched to a gene: 7. The CDR3 extends over 16 amino acids. The CDR3 protein is CASRISTGGSYNEQFF. CDR3 bases: TGTGCCAGCAGAATCTCCACAGGGGGCTCCTACAATGAGCAGTTCTTC.

In this sample, this clonotype turned up many times. The rearrangement uses TRBV7-2 and TRBJ1-3; maybe TRBD1 (5 bases). Trimming removed 2 bases at V and 0 bases at J, with 11 bases between. Looked up from germline, CDR1 is SGHTA and CDR2 is FQGNSA. CDR3 size: 16 residues. The CDR3 here is CASSLTGTHSGNTIYF. The CDR3 region has the DNA TGTGCCAGCAGCTTAACGGGGACCCACTCTGGAAACACCATATATTTT.

This clonotype has at least ten counts. This chain links TRBV7-9 with TRBJ1-6; the D gene is possibly TRBD1 (5 bases). Trimming shortened V by 5 bases and J by 7 bases, and 30 bases separated the two germline ends. Germline V lookup: CDR1 SEHNR, CDR2 FQNEAQ (reference sequence). This CDR3 region has 20 residues. CDR3 nucleotides: TGTGCCAGCAGCCCCCCCCAACAGGTTGACAAGAGGTTACTAAATTCACCCCTCCACTTT. Translating gives CASSPPQQVDKRLLNSPLHF. Full variable domain (rest looked up from reference TRBV7-9 and TRBJ1-6): DTGVSQNPRHKITKRGQNVTFRCDPISEHNRLYWYRQTLGQGPEFLTYFQNEAQLEKSRLLSDRFSAERPKGSFSTLEIQRTEQGDSAMYLCASSPPQQVDKRLLNSPLHFGNGTRLTVT.